The present T cell receptor beta chain was sequenced within a study of cytomegalovirus exposure and HLA in healthy donors. The study, taken as a whole, reports: Researchers reported in a later analysis that a missense DCLRE1C variant was tied to TCR beta V- and J-gene trimming. TCR beta chains numbering some 160 were designated cytomegalovirus-associated.

Details on this clone: The antigen remains unidentified.

Primers for the PCR totalled 60 Vbeta and 13 Jbeta. Here immunoSEQ multiplex PCR was the method, and the copy in TCRdb shows in-frame clones only, minus some. This table has over 150,000 clones, approximately 70% appearing once. J gave up 3 bases and V 6 bases, and 8 bases lay outside the gene matches. The CDR3 spans 16 residues. Germline V gene data show CDR1 as LNHDA and CDR2 as SQIVND (reference sequence). The chain employs TRBV19 and TRBJ2-1; 10 nucleotides agree with TRBD2. Sequencing was carried out using PBMCs. The origin of this receptor is a woman aged 25-40 years in good health and CMV-seropositive. CDR3 sequence: CASRPLAGVHYNEQFF. The DNA for the CDR3 is TGTGCCAGTAGACCTCTAGCGGGAGTCCACTACAATGAGCAGTTCTTC.